The 21 T cell receptor beta chains in this list originate from one sample, sequenced in a study of cytomegalovirus exposure and HLA in healthy donors. Primers for the PCR totalled 60 Vbeta and 13 Jbeta. Libraries were prepared by immunoSEQ multiplex PCR; TCRdb keeps only in-frame clonotypes and omits some of them. The table has approximately 170,000 clones, 81% seen once. The sequenced sample was PBMCs. These TCRs come from a man aged 45 to 65 in good health and CMV-seropositive.

This clone was detected a few times. This sequence joins TRBV5-6 and TRBJ2-1, with 8 bases aligning to TRBD2. Losses at the gene ends were 1 base for V and 1 base for J; bases not matched to a gene: 1. The CDR3 consists of 15 residues. CDR1 is SGHDT, CDR2 YYEEEE, per germline. The CDR3 here is CASSLRGGSYNEQFF. The CDR3 DNA follows: TGTGCCAGCAGCTTGCGGGGGGGTTCCTACAATGAGCAGTTCTTC.

J is TRBJ2-6 and V is TRBV6-5; 9 nucleotides line up with TRBD1. Germline CDR1 is MNHEY and CDR2 is SVGAGI. The trim removed 6 bases at V and 8 bases at J, leaving 2 bases unmatched. This CDR3 region has 13 residues. CDR3 loop: CASRQGATNVLTF. The CDR3 DNA follows: TGTGCCAGCAGACAGGGGGCCACCAACGTCCTGACTTTC.

This clone was counted a few times. The V gene is TRBV9, the J gene TRBJ2-3; D call uncertain. Per the germline V gene, CDR1 is SGDLS and CDR2 is YYNGEE. This CDR3 spans 13 amino acids. V gave up 3 bases and J gave up 2 bases, with 7 bases separating them. In nucleotides, the CDR3 is TGTGCCAGCAGCGGGTCACACACAGATACGCAGTATTTT. It specifies CASSGSHTDTQYF.

The chain carries TRBV5-1 and TRBJ2-2; no definite D call. The CDR3 length is 17 residues. V lost 0 bases and J lost 0, with 12 bases in between. Germline loops: CDR1 SGHRS, CDR2 YFSETQ. The CDR3 nucleotides are TGCGCCAGCAGCTTGGAATCGCACAGCTCGAACACCGGGGAGCTGTTTTTT. This codes for CASSLESHSSNTGELFF.

The DNA of the CDR3 is TGTGCCAGCACGCGGGATAGCAATCAGCCCCAGCATTTT. Translation: CASTRDSNQPQHF. The chain has TRBV28 and TRBJ1-5; D is uncertain. Trimming stripped 7 bases from V and 0 bases from J, with 7 bases between. The CDR3 has 13 residues. Looked up from germline, CDR1 is MDHEN and CDR2 is SYDVKM.

J is TRBJ1-5 and V is TRBV5-1, with D possibly being TRBD1 (6 bases). The CDR3 consists of 13 residues. Germline assignment: CDR1 SGHRS and CDR2 YFSETQ. V was cut by 4 bases and J by 4 bases, with 9 bases left in between. CDR3 in amino acids: CASSPTGNQPQHF. The CDR3 coding sequence is TGCGCCAGCAGCCCTACAGGGAATCAGCCCCAGCATTTT.

In its sample, this clone was seen a few times. The sample carries other DNA sequences with the same CDR3. This rearrangement joins TRBV5-4 to TRBJ2-5; 8 bases are shared with TRBD1. V dropped 2 bases and J dropped 5; count of bases not matched to a gene: 2. The germline V gene has CDR1 SGHNT and CDR2 YYREEE (reference sequence). The CDR3 is 13 amino acids. The CDR3 DNA follows: TGTGCCAGCAGCTTTGGACAGGGTGAGACCCAGTACTTC. Translating it yields CASSFGQGETQYF.

The chain couples TRBV28 to TRBJ1-1, with 9 bases aligning to TRBD1. Germline CDR1 MDHEN, CDR2 SYDVKM. The CDR3 is made up of 14 amino acids. Trimming took 7 bases from V and 5 from J; bases not matched to a gene: 8. CDR3 sequence reads: CASIRGDRATEAFF. The CDR3 DNA is TGTGCCAGCATTCGAGGGGACAGGGCTACTGAAGCTTTCTTT.

The chain is built from TRBV4-1 and TRBJ2-1; 7 nucleotides agree with TRBD2. J gave up 2 bases and V 4 bases, and 11 bases lay outside the gene matches. This CDR3 comprises 17 residues. Germline loops: CDR1 MGHRA, CDR2 YSYEKL. The DNA for the CDR3 is TGCGCCAGCAGCCCCCATGGGGGGGGGTCGACCTACAATGAGCAGTTCTTC. This encodes CASSPHGGGSTYNEQFF.

V usage is TRBV5-6 and J usage is TRBJ2-1; 8 bases agree with TRBD2. V was clipped by 4 bases and J by 2 bases; unmatched bases: 8. Looked up from germline, CDR1 is SGHDT and CDR2 is YYEEEE. The length of the CDR3 is 16 residues. CDR3 nucleotide sequence: TGTGCCAGCAGCCCGTTCGCGACTAGCGCCTACAATGAGCAGTTCTTC. Its translation: CASSPFATSAYNEQFF.

The chain employs TRBV25-1 and TRBJ1-5, with 7 bases aligning to TRBD1. The V segment lost 6 bases and the J segment 5 bases; nucleotides outside the gene matches: 4. The CDR3 is made up of 13 amino acids. CDR1 is MGHDK and CDR2 is SYGVNS in the germline V gene. The CDR3 DNA reads TGTGCCAGCAGACAGGGGTTCGATCAGCCCCAGCATTTT. Translation gives CASRQGFDQPQHF.

This chain uses TRBV21-1 with TRBJ2-5; TRBD2 reflects the table's D call only, with no check against the DNA. TRBV21-1 is a known pseudogene. The CDR3 totals 14 residues. This chain's CDR3 is CASSKREGKETQYF. CDR3 nucleotides: TGTGCCAGCAGCAAGAGGGAGGGGAAGGAGACCCAGTACTTC.

The CDR3 sequence: CASSLRQPSTDTQYF. In DNA, the CDR3 is TGTGCCAGCAGTTTACGACAGCCCAGCACAGATACGCAGTATTTT. The chain has TRBV27 and TRBJ2-3; D may be TRBD1 (5 bases). The germline V and J ends were trimmed by 2 bases and 0 bases, with 9 bases remaining between them. The germline V gene encodes CDR1 MNHEY and CDR2 SMNVEV (reference sequence). The CDR3 runs 15 residues.

The J gene is TRBJ2-1, the V gene TRBV5-6, with 8 bases lining up with TRBD2. This CDR3 contains 17 residues. The V gene end was trimmed by 4 bases and the J gene end by 7 bases; junction bases not matched to a gene: 16. Germline loops: CDR1 SGHDT, CDR2 YYEEEE. CDR3 nucleotide sequence: TGTGCCAGCAGCCTCATCTCCGGGACTAGGTATGTGAATGAGCAGTTCTTC. Protein sequence: CASSLISGTRYVNEQFF.

The chain combines TRBV10-3 with TRBJ1-3, with TRBD1 identical over 8 bases. Trimming cost V 2 bases and J 2 bases; bases outside gene matches: 17. This CDR3 contains 20 residues. Germline values: CDR1 ENHRY, CDR2 SYGVKD. This CDR3 reads CAISETGGGQALGPGNTIYF. Written as DNA, the CDR3 is TGTGCCATCAGTGAGACAGGGGGGGGACAGGCCCTAGGTCCTGGAAACACCATATATTTT.

This clone was detected a few times. This sample also contains other DNA sequences that code for the same CDR3. The gene calls are TRBV7-9 and TRBJ1-1; D perhaps matches TRBD1 (5 bases). The length of the CDR3 is 13 residues. Germline CDR1 reads SEHNR; CDR2 reads FQNEAQ (reference sequence). Trimming removed 3 bases from V and 5 bases from J, with 10 bases in between. The DNA for the CDR3 is TGTGCCAGCAGCTTGGGGGGAGGGACTGAAGCTTTCTTT. Its protein is CASSLGGGTEAFF.

The table lists this clone with a few counts. This rearrangement joins TRBV25-1 to TRBJ1-1; 7 bases fit TRBD1. V gave up 8 bases and J gave up 1 base; unmatched junction bases: 4. Germline V gene data show CDR1 as MGHDK and CDR2 as SYGVNS. This CDR3 spans 13 amino acids. CDR3 DNA: TGTGCCAGCCAACAGGGGAGGAACACTGAAGCTTTCTTT. Translated: CASQQGRNTEAFF.

The chain recombines TRBV2 with TRBJ1-2; D gene ambiguous. Germline V lookup: CDR1 SNHLY, CDR2 FYNNEI. V dropped 6 bases and J dropped 1 base, with 15 bases sitting between them. The CDR3 loop spans 15 amino acids. The CDR3 region is CASRRTGLNNYGYTF. The CDR3 nucleotides are TGTGCCAGCAGAAGAACCGGACTGAATAACTATGGCTACACCTTC.

As to this clone: Compared with germline, one end of the junction differs, possibly owing to a read error. The chain couples TRBV14 to TRBJ1-5, with D unclear. The germline gives CDR1 SGHDN, CDR2 FVKESK. CDR3 length: 13 amino acids. The CDR3 nucleotides are TGTGCCAGCAGCCAAAGTAGCAATCAGCCCCGGCATTTT. Translating it yields CASSQSSNQPRHF.

V is TRBV5-1 and J is TRBJ2-1; 12 bases align to TRBD2. V lost 4 bases, J lost 2 bases, and 10 bases stayed unmatched. Germline assignment: CDR1 SGHRS and CDR2 YFSETQ. The CDR3 length is 18 residues. The CDR3 DNA sequence: TGCGCCAGCAGCCGGCCAGCTAGCGGGGGGGCCGCCTACAATGAGCAGTTCTTC. Amino acid sequence: CASSRPASGGAAYNEQFF. Full variable domain (rest looked up from reference TRBV5-1 and TRBJ2-1): KAGVTQTPRYLIKTRGQQVTLSCSPISGHRSVSWYQQTPGQGLQFLFEYFSETQRNKGNFPGRFSGRQFSNSRSEMNVSTLELGDSALYLCASSRPASGGAAYNEQFFGPGTRLTVL.

The rearrangement uses TRBV10-2 and TRBJ2-7; 8 bases align to TRBD2. This CDR3 has 14 amino acids. V was pared by 2 bases and J by 6 bases, with 6 bases of the junction left unmatched. CDR1 and CDR2 from the germline V gene are WSHSY and SAAADI. CDR3 in DNA: TGCGCCAGCAGTGAGCCGGGACTAGTCCGCGAGCAGTACTTC. It encodes CASSEPGLVREQYF.